Listed below are T cell receptor beta chains from one sample, sequenced in a study of cytomegalovirus exposure and HLA in healthy donors. This table comes from immunoSEQ multiplex PCR, and its TCRdb copy is limited to in-frame clones, with some not included. The sample shows roughly 180,000 clones, approximately 84% of them seen only once. Material: PBMCs. These receptors were obtained from a female donor in good health and CMV-seronegative. CDR3s include the opening cysteine and the closing phenylalanine or tryptophan. Each record gives: D gene, clone size, J gene, V gene, CDR3 DNA, CDR3 protein. A D gene is named only where the DNA matches it firmly. Clone size, where shown, is once, few, many, or a class for clones that have expanded.

>.|.|TRBJ1-3|TRBV5-1
TGCGCCAGCAGCTTAAAGCCCGGTAGCGTGGGAAAGGGAGATCGCTCTGGAAACACCATATATTTT
CASSLKPGSVGKGDRSGNTIYF
>TRBD1|.|TRBJ1-2|TRBV28
TGTGCCAGCAGCCGGGAAGGGGGCCCAGCCTATGGCTACACCTTC
CASSREGGPAYGYTF
>TRBD1|.|TRBJ2-7|TRBV9
TGTGCCAGCAGCGTAGCTGGGACAGGGTACTACGAGCAGTACTTC
CASSVAGTGYYEQYF
>.|.|TRBJ2-3|TRBV9
TGTGCCAGCAGCGTAGGCCCTTTTGGGAGGGGGACAGATACGCAGTATTTT
CASSVGPFGRGTDTQYF
>.|.|TRBJ2-3|TRBV11-2
TGTGCCAGCAGCTTAAAAGCTAGCGCAGATACGCAGTATTTT
CASSLKASADTQYF
>.|.|TRBJ1-4|TRBV7-9
TGTTCCAGCAGCTTTTCGGCTAATGAAAAACTGTTTTTT
CSSSFSANEKLFF
>TRBD1|many|TRBJ1-2|TRBV4-2
TGTGCCAGCAGCCCGACAGGGGGCAGAGATGGCTACACCTTC
CASSPTGGRDGYTF
>.|.|TRBJ2-7|TRBV28
TGTGCCAGCAGTTTTGGCGGTAACTACGAGCAGTACTTC
CASSFGGNYEQYF
>TRBD1|.|TRBJ2-7|TRBV6-6
TGTGCCAGCAGTTACTCGGGGACAGGGGAGCGGCCGTACTTC
CASSYSGTGERPYF
>.|.|TRBJ2-2|TRBV7-5
TGTGCCAGAAGCTCCGGGAGTGAGACCGGGGAGCTGTTTTTT
CARSSGSETGELFF
>TRBD1|.|TRBJ2-7|TRBV6-1
TGTGCTACAGGGGGTATAGGAGAGCAGTACTTC
CATGGIGEQYF
>TRBD2|few|TRBJ2-3|TRBV6-1
TGTGCCAGCAGTGAGTCTAGCGGGGGGGTCGGGGCAGATACGCAGTATTTT
CASSESSGGVGADTQYF
>.|few|TRBJ2-2|TRBV5-1
TGCGCCAGCAGCGCACAGGGTTACGGGGAGCTGTTTTTT
CASSAQGYGELFF
>TRBD1|.|TRBJ1-5|TRBV28
TGTGCCAGCAGTTCTCTGACAGGGATTGGCAATCAGCCCCAGCATTTT
CASSSLTGIGNQPQHF
>TRBD1|.|TRBJ2-7|TRBV5-1
TGCGCCAGCAGCAGCAGACAGGGGGCGTTCCACGAGCAGTACTTC
CASSSRQGAFHEQYF
>TRBD1|.|TRBJ1-2|TRBV9
TGTGCCAGCAGCGTAGGAGGACAGGGGAACTATGGCTACACCTTC
CASSVGGQGNYGYTF
>.|once|TRBJ1-5|TRBV19
TGTGCCAGTAGTAACATAAGAGGTCAGCCCCAGCATTTT
CASSNIRGQPQHF
>TRBD2|.|TRBJ2-3|TRBV6-5
TGTGCCAGCAGTTCTAGCGGGGGGGCGATAGATACGCAGTATTTT
CASSSSGGAIDTQYF
>.|few|TRBJ2-1|TRBV11-1
TGTGCCAGCAGCCCCCATCGGGCGGGGCCCCACAATGAGCAGTTCTTC
CASSPHRAGPHNEQFF
>.|once|TRBJ1-3|TRBV5-1
TGCGCCAGCAGCCCCCGGGGGGGCACTGGAAACACCATATATTTT
CASSPRGGTGNTIYF
>TRBD2|.|TRBJ2-2|TRBV27
TGTGCCAGCAGTTCCAGACTAGCGGGACAGAACGGGGAGCTGTTTTTT
CASSSRLAGQNGELFF
>.|once|TRBJ2-3|TRBV6-5
TGTGGGGGCAGCACAGATACGCAGTATTTT
CGGSTDTQYF
>.|.|TRBJ2-2|TRBV5-1
TGCGCCAGCAGCGGCCAGGGGTTACCCGGGGAGCTGTTTTTT
CASSGQGLPGELFF
>.|.|TRBJ2-7|TRBV6-1
TGTGCCAGCAGTGAAGACAGCTCCTACGAGCAGTACTTC
CASSEDSSYEQYF
>.|.|TRBJ1-1|TRBV14
TGTGCCAGCAGCCAGTTTGGAGGGAAGAACACTGAAGCTTTCTTT
CASSQFGGKNTEAFF
>TRBD2|.|TRBJ2-3|TRBV4-1
TGCGCCAGCAGCCAAGAGCCAGCGGGAAGCACAGATACGCAGTATTTT
CASSQEPAGSTDTQYF
>.|.|TRBJ2-7|TRBV19
TGTGCCAGTAGTTCAGGACAGGGACTATACGAGCAGTACTTC
CASSSGQGLYEQYF
>TRBD2|.|TRBJ2-7|TRBV19
TGTGCCAGTAGTATAGGCGGGGGCTCCTACGAGCAGTACTTC
CASSIGGGSYEQYF
>.|.|TRBJ2-3|TRBV6-5
TGTGCCAGCAGCAACACAGATACGCAGTATTTT
CASSNTDTQYF
>.|.|TRBJ1-6|TRBV12-5
TGTGCTAGTGGTTTGGTTCCCAGGGTCGGCACACCCCTCCACTTT
CASGLVPRVGTPLHF
>TRBD2|.|TRBJ2-7|TRBV5-1
TGCGCCAGCAGCTTGGCCGGCGGGAGTTCCCCCTACGAGCAGTACTTC
CASSLAGGSSPYEQYF
>.|.|TRBJ1-3|TRBV15
TGTGCCACCAGCACCGAGGGGGGGGATTCGAACACCATATATTTT
CATSTEGGDSNTIYF
>.|.|TRBJ1-1|TRBV5-1
TGCGCCAGCAGCTACGGGGGGGCCCTGAACACTGAAGCTTTCTTT
CASSYGGALNTEAFF
>.|.|TRBJ1-6|TRBV7-2
TGTGCCAGCAGCCCCGTCCGCTCCTATAATTCACCCCTCCACTTT
CASSPVRSYNSPLHF
>.|.|TRBJ2-7|TRBV7-2
TGTGCCAGCAGCTTCGTACGTTACGAGCAGTACTTC
CASSFVRYEQYF
>.|.|TRBJ1-3|TRBV4-1
TGCGCCAGCAGCCTAGTTAAAGTGCTCTCTGGAAACACCATATATTTT
CASSLVKVLSGNTIYF
>.|.|TRBJ1-1|TRBV7-9
TGTGCCAGCAGCCGGACATCCCCAGGACACACTGAAGCTTTCTTT
CASSRTSPGHTEAFF
>TRBD1|.|TRBJ2-7|TRBV27
TGTGCCAGCAGTCCGTTCCAGGGGGCTAACTACGAGCAGTACTTC
CASSPFQGANYEQYF
>.|.|TRBJ2-7|TRBV2
TGTGCCAGCATGGTGACTAGTGGGGCAGGGGAGCAGTACTTC
CASMVTSGAGEQYF
>.|.|TRBJ1-1|TRBV9
TGTGCCAGCAGCGTAGCGGACACTGAAGCTTTCTTT
CASSVADTEAFF
>.|.|TRBJ1-2|TRBV30
TGTGCCTGGAGTGGTAAGGGGCTGCACCGCTACACCTTC
CAWSGKGLHRYTF
>TRBD2|.|TRBJ2-4|TRBV2
TGTGCCAGCATCCGTAGCGGGAGGGAAAACATTCAGTACTTC
CASIRSGRENIQYF
>.|.|TRBJ2-5|TRBV7-9
TGTTCCAGCAGCCAGCAAGAGACCCAGTACTTC
CSSSQQETQYF
>TRBD2|.|TRBJ2-7|TRBV11-1
TGTGCCAGCAGCCCCCAGAGCGGGGGCGGAGAGCAGTACTTC
CASSPQSGGGEQYF
>.|.|TRBJ1-2|TRBV6-5
TGTGCCAGCAGTACCCAGGGCGATGGCTACACCTTC
CASSTQGDGYTF
>.|few|TRBJ1-5|TRBV6-1
TGTGCCAGCAGTGAATATGCGGATCAGCCCCAGCATTTT
CASSEYADQPQHF
>.|.|TRBJ2-5|TRBV21-1
TGTGCCAGCACGACAGGGTATGCTGAGACCCAGTACTTC
CASTTGYAETQYF
>.|.|TRBJ1-5|TRBV19
TGTGCCAGTAGTATAATGGGGCACCAGCCCCAGCATTTT
CASSIMGHQPQHF
>TRBD1|.|TRBJ2-5|TRBV27
TGTGCCAGCAGTTCAACCGGGACAGTGAAAGAGACCCAGTACTTC
CASSSTGTVKETQYF
>.|.|TRBJ2-2|TRBV10-3
TGTGCCATTGCGGGGCACGCGAACACCGGGGAGCTGTTTTTT
CAIAGHANTGELFF
>TRBD2|.|TRBJ2-7|TRBV28
TGTGCCAGCAGTGATAGCGGGACCTTCTCCTACGAGCAGTACTTC
CASSDSGTFSYEQYF
>.|.|TRBJ2-3|TRBV4-2
TGTGCCAGCAGCCAAGATCTGACCTCAGGTACGCAGTATTTT
CASSQDLTSGTQYF
>.|.|TRBJ2-3|TRBV11-3
TGTGCCAGCAGCCCCGGGACTTCCTCATCTAGCACAGATACGCAGTATTTT
CASSPGTSSSSTDTQYF